A single sample is the source of the 8 T cell receptor beta chains below, sequenced in a study of cytomegalovirus exposure and HLA in healthy donors. The PCR employed 60 Vbeta primers together with 13 Jbeta primers. Profiled with immunoSEQ multiplex PCR; TCRdb holds only in-frame clones, not every one. This table holds 100,000 or so clones, around 72% found once. The specimen sequenced was PBMCs. The source of these receptors is a man aged 25-45 years in good health and CMV-seronegative.

This chain uses TRBV29-1 with TRBJ2-7, with 14 bases that match TRBD2. The V and J ends lost 8 bases and 5 bases, in that order; junction bases with no gene match: 14. The germline CDR1 and CDR2 sequences are SQVTM and ANQGSEA. The CDR3 is made up of 16 amino acids. In nucleotides, the CDR3 is TGCAGCCCCCCGGGACTAGCGGGAGAGCATCTACACGAGCAGTACTTC. Residues: CSPPGLAGEHLHEQYF.

This clone was recorded a few times. The chain links TRBV5-1 to TRBJ2-7; 7 nucleotides line up with TRBD2. The V segment lost 5 bases and the J segment 7 bases; nucleotides outside the gene matches: 12. Germline V gene lookup returns CDR1 SGHRS and CDR2 YFSETQ. The CDR3 length is 14 residues. The CDR3 reads CASRLDSGYQEQYF. In nucleotides, the CDR3 is TGCGCCAGCAGACTAGATAGCGGGTACCAGGAGCAGTACTTC.

This chain joins TRBV6-1 and TRBJ1-2; 7 bases fit TRBD1. Trimming cost V 7 bases and J 6 bases; bases outside gene matches: 11. From germline, CDR1 is MNHNS and CDR2 SASEGT. CDR3 size: 14 residues. The CDR3 region is CASMLGGSLNGYTF. In DNA form, the CDR3 reads TGTGCCAGCATGCTAGGGGGCTCCCTCAATGGCTACACCTTC.

The chain couples TRBV29-1 to TRBJ1-2; D is ambiguous. The V end was cut by 7 bases, the J end by 6 bases, with 24 bases between. The CDR3 is 15 amino acids. Germline V CDR1 and CDR2: SQVTM, ANQGSEA. This CDR3 reads CSAGSLQARRDGYTF. CDR3 in DNA: TGCAGCGCTGGGAGTTTGCAGGCTAGGCGGGATGGCTACACCTTC.

The chain couples TRBV25-1 to TRBJ1-5, with 8 bases matching TRBD1. The CDR3 covers 15 residues. J gave up 4 bases and V 3 bases, and 5 bases lay outside the gene matches. The germline V gene encodes CDR1 MGHDK and CDR2 SYGVNS. The CDR3 nucleotides read TGTGCCAGCAGTGATACAGGGGGAGGGAATCAGCCCCAGCATTTT. As protein: CASSDTGGGNQPQHF. The whole variable domain, remainder taken from reference TRBV25-1 and TRBJ1-5, is EADIYQTPRYLVIGTGKKITLECSQTMGHDKMYWYQQDPGMELHLIHYSYGVNSTEKGDLSSESTVSRIRTEHFPLTLESARPSHTSQYLCASSDTGGGNQPQHFGDGTRLSIL.

The genes are TRBV19 and TRBJ2-5; 8 bases are a match to TRBD2. Germline V CDR1 and CDR2: LNHDA, SQIVND (reference sequence). The V and J ends lost 7 bases and 4 bases, in that order; junction bases with no gene match: 5. The CDR3 length is 13 residues. As DNA, the CDR3 is TGTGCCAGTACCCCCCGGGAGGGAGAGACCCAGTACTTC. It encodes CASTPREGETQYF.

The chain recombines TRBV28 with TRBJ2-3; 10 nucleotides agree with TRBD1. The germline V gene has CDR1 MDHEN and CDR2 SYDVKM. V was pared by 6 bases and J by 4 bases, with 1 base of the junction left unmatched. The CDR3 spans 13 residues. The CDR3 DNA sequence: TGTGCCAGCAGGGGGACAGGGGCAGATACGCAGTATTTT. Its translation: CASRGTGADTQYF.

The chain has TRBV6-5 and TRBJ1-1; tentatively, D is TRBD1 (6 bases). V lost 6 bases and J 3 bases, leaving 17 bases between the germline ends. CDR3 size: 15 residues. Germline-derived CDR1 and CDR2 are MNHEY and SVGAGI. The CDR3 nucleotides are TGTGCCAGCAGAACGAACAGGGATCGGGACACTGAAGCTTTCTTT. Residues: CASRTNRDRDTEAFF.